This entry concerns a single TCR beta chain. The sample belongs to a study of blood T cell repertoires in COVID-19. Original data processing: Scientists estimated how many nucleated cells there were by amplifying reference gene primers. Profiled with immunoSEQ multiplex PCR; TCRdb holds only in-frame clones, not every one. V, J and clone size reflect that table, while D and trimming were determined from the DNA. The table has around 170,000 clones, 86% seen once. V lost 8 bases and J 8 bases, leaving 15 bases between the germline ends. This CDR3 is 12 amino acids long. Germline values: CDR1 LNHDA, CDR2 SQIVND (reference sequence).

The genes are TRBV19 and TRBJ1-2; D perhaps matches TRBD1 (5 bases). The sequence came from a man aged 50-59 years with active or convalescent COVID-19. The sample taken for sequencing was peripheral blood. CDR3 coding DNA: TGTGCCAGTGCCCTTTTCGGGGGAGGCTACACCTTC. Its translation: CASALFGGGYTF. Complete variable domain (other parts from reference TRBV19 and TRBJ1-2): DGGITQSPKYLFRKEGQNVTLSCEQNLNHDAMYWYRQDPGQGLRLIYYSQIVNDFQKGDIAEGYSVSREKKESFPLTVTSAQKNPTAFYLCASALFGGGYTFGSGTRLTVV.